The next 10 T cell receptor beta chains were all read from a single sample in a study of cytomegalovirus exposure and HLA in healthy donors. PCR was performed using 60 Vbeta and 13 Jbeta primers. Using immunoSEQ multiplex PCR, the repertoire was profiled, and TCRdb retains in-frame clones only, with some absent. The table includes about 150,000 clones, about 88% detected once. Input material: PBMCs. These TCRs come from a young woman in good health and CMV-seronegative.

This clone has only a few counts. The gene calls are TRBV19 and TRBJ2-3; TRBD2 agrees at 7 bases. Germline V CDR1 and CDR2: LNHDA, SQIVND (reference sequence). The junction had 3 bases not matched to a gene; V was cut back by 0 bases and J by 6 bases. The CDR3 is 14 amino acids. The CDR3 sequence is CASSIDGRMDTQYF. CDR3 sequence (DNA): TGTGCCAGTAGTATAGACGGGAGGATGGATACGCAGTATTTT.

The V call is TRBV5-1, the J call TRBJ1-1, with TRBD1 as a possible D gene (5 bases). Deletions cut 7 bases from V and 8 bases from J, with 24 bases between. Per the germline V gene, CDR1 is SGHRS and CDR2 is YFSETQ. The CDR3 has 15 amino acids. CDR3 sequence (DNA): TGCGCCAGCTCCGAACGGGGGGGGATCGGGGACGAAGCTTTCTTT. The encoded protein is CASSERGGIGDEAFF.

This chain links TRBV28 with TRBJ2-1; 8 bases match TRBD2. CDR1 is MDHEN, CDR2 SYDVKM, per germline. V lost 4 bases, J lost 3 bases, and 5 bases stayed unmatched. There are 15 residues in the CDR3. The CDR3 loop reads CASSSLTSVYNEQFF. CDR3 DNA sequence: TGTGCCAGCAGTTCCCTGACTAGCGTCTACAATGAGCAGTTCTTC. Supplemented by reference TRBV28 and TRBJ2-1, the full variable domain reads DVKVTQSSRYLVKRTGEKVFLECVQDMDHENMFWYRQDPGLGLRLIYFSYDVKMKEKGDIPEGYSVSREKKERFSLILESASTNQTSMYLCASSSLTSVYNEQFFGPGTRLTVL.

The chain joins TRBV6-6 to TRBJ1-5, with 7 bases lining up with TRBD1. After removal of 5 bases from V and 2 bases from J, the junction contained 9 bases not matched to a gene. This CDR3 comprises 16 residues. The germline CDR1 and CDR2 sequences are MNHNY and SVGAGI (reference sequence). CDR3 sequence: CASSRPGTAGNQPQHF. As DNA, the CDR3 is TGTGCCAGCAGTCGGCCCGGGACAGCAGGCAATCAGCCCCAGCATTTT.

The rearrangement uses TRBV5-1 and TRBJ2-1; 12 nucleotides line up with TRBD2. The CDR3 is 20 residues long. Germline-derived CDR1 and CDR2 are SGHRS and YFSETQ. V gave up 6 bases and J gave up 1 base; unmatched junction bases: 17. The CDR3 spells CASTELQTSGSHGSYNEQFF. CDR3 coding DNA: TGCGCCAGCACCGAACTCCAGACTAGCGGGAGTCACGGGTCCTACAATGAGCAGTTCTTC.

The chain employs TRBV28 and TRBJ2-5, with D possibly matching TRBD2 (7 bases). The J call may not be correct, given that the DNA end is closer to TRBJ2-7. CDR1 is MDHEN, CDR2 SYDVKM, per germline. There are 16 residues in the CDR3. The CDR3 spells CASSLGGLADSYEQYF. In nucleotides, the CDR3 is TGTGCCAGCAGTTTGGGGGGGCTAGCGGATTCCTACGAGCAGTACTTC.

This sequence joins TRBV5-4 and TRBJ2-2, with TRBD1 matching over 7 bases. J gave up 5 bases and V 0 bases, and 4 bases lay outside the gene matches. The V gene's germline CDR1 is SGHNT and CDR2 YYREEE (reference sequence). The CDR3 spans 15 residues. CDR3 in DNA: TGTGCCAGCAGCTTGGGGACAGGAGGTACCGGGGAGCTGTTTTTT. It yields the protein CASSLGTGGTGELFF.

This chain's CDR3 is CASSTSVFTGELFF. CDR3 coding DNA: TGTGCCAGCAGTACTAGCGTGTTCACCGGGGAGCTGTTTTTT. This chain joins TRBV28 and TRBJ2-2, with 7 bases aligning to TRBD2. CDR3 length: 14 residues. Per germline, CDR1 MDHEN and CDR2 SYDVKM. The junction had 4 bases not matched to a gene; V was cut back by 5 bases and J by 4 bases.

V gene TRBV19 combines with J gene TRBJ2-1, with unresolved D. Germline CDR1 reads LNHDA; CDR2 reads SQIVND (reference sequence). The CDR3 consists of 13 residues. The V end lost 7 bases, the J end lost 0 bases, and 7 bases lay between the germline ends. CDR3 amino acids: CASISSSYNEQFF. Written as DNA, the CDR3 is TGTGCCAGTATCTCCTCCTCCTACAATGAGCAGTTCTTC. Filled out from reference TRBV19 and TRBJ2-1, the complete variable domain reads DGGITQSPKYLFRKEGQNVTLSCEQNLNHDAMYWYRQDPGQGLRLIYYSQIVNDFQKGDIAEGYSVSREKKESFPLTVTSAQKNPTAFYLCASISSSYNEQFFGPGTRLTVL.

The chain links TRBV18 to TRBJ2-1; D possibly corresponds to TRBD2 (7 bases). The CDR3 sequence is 16 residues long. Germline CDR1 KGHSH, CDR2 LQKENI. V dropped 0 bases and J dropped 4 bases, with 13 bases sitting between them. CDR3 loop: CASSPPGGGAYNEQFF. DNA of the CDR3: TGTGCCAGCTCACCACCGGGGGGGGGCGCATACAATGAGCAGTTCTTC.